What follows are 32 T cell receptor beta chains derived from one specimen sequenced in a study of graft-versus-host responses after intestinal transplantation. The protocol was immunoSEQ multiplex PCR, while the TCRdb copy is restricted to in-frame clones and leaves out a portion. The data show some 13,000 clones, with 33% seen just once and around 6% held by the top ten. The input for sequencing was alloreactive CD4+ T cells from a mixed lymphocyte reaction culture, taken before intestinal transplant. The subset was: CFSE-low proliferating T cells sorted from roughly six-day pre-transplant mixed lymphocyte reaction (GvH or HvG direction). These receptor sequences come from a human patient who received an intestinal transplant.

As to this clone: Since a much larger clone is just one base distant, this may be a read error. The chain links TRBV30 to TRBJ1-1; 7 bases match TRBD1. Germline loops: CDR1 GTSNPN, CDR2 SVGIG (reference sequence). This CDR3 is 13 amino acids long. The CDR3 DNA reads as TGTGCCTTGAGTCGAGGGGGCCTCACTGAAGCTTTCTTT. It encodes CALSRGGLTEAFF.

This chain connects TRBV19 to TRBJ2-1, with 10 nucleotides matching TRBD2. Germline CDR1 is LNHDA and CDR2 is SQIVND (reference sequence). This CDR3 has 13 residues. With V trimmed by 5 bases and J by 8 bases, 3 bases remained unmatched. DNA of the CDR3: TGTGCCAGTAGTTCCGGACTAGCGGATGAGCAGTTCTTC. It encodes CASSSGLADEQFF.

This clone was counted only a few times. Compared with germline, one end of the junction differs, possibly owing to a read error. The rearrangement links TRBV4-1 to TRBJ1-1; D possibly corresponds to TRBD1 (5 bases). This CDR3 has 14 residues. CDR1 MGHRA and CDR2 YSYEKL come from the germline V gene. For the CDR3, the DNA is TGTGCCAGCAGCCCCGAGGGACTGAACACTGAAGCTTTCTTT. Translating it yields CASSPEGLNTEAFF.

This chain uses TRBV6-5 with TRBJ2-1, with D possibly TRBD1 on 6 matching bases. CDR1 is MNHEY and CDR2 is SVGAGI in the germline V gene. V lost 2 bases to trimming and J lost 6 bases, with 8 bases between them. CDR3 length: 13 residues. The CDR3 spells CASSYRGGNEQFF. CDR3 bases: TGTGCCAGCAGTTACAGAGGGGGCAATGAGCAGTTCTTC.

This clone appeared a few times. The chain combines TRBV28 with TRBJ1-2; 7 nucleotides line up with TRBD1. CDR3 length: 17 amino acids. CDR1 is MDHEN, CDR2 SYDVKM, per germline. Germline trimming cut 4 bases from V and 5 bases from J; bases unmatched to any gene: 16. The CDR3 DNA reads TGTGCCAGCAGTTCCCTAACCACCCCGGACAGGAGATATGGCTACACCTTC. As protein: CASSSLTTPDRRYGYTF.

This clone has a handful of counts. The chain joins TRBV19 to TRBJ2-5; no firm D call. The CDR3 runs to 13 residues. The germline gives CDR1 LNHDA, CDR2 SQIVND (reference sequence). Trimming removed 6 bases from V and 2 bases from J, with 10 bases in between. The CDR3 DNA reads as TGTGCCAGTAGGCCCGGGCTGCAAGAGACCCAGTACTTC. It is translated as CASRPGLQETQYF. The variable domain in full, with the rest retrieved from reference TRBV19 and TRBJ2-5, is DGGITQSPKYLFRKEGQNVTLSCEQNLNHDAMYWYRQDPGQGLRLIYYSQIVNDFQKGDIAEGYSVSREKKESFPLTVTSAQKNPTAFYLCASRPGLQETQYFGPGTRLLVL.

The rearrangement links TRBV6-6 to TRBJ1-1, with no clear D. CDR3 length: 12 residues. V lost 6 bases and J 10 bases, leaving 15 bases between the germline ends. Germline assignment: CDR1 MNHNY and CDR2 SVGAGI (reference sequence). Here the CDR3 DNA reads TGTGCCAGCAGCGGGGTCGGCCAAGGAGCTTTCTTT. Its protein is CASSGVGQGAFF.

The chain joins TRBV27 to TRBJ2-7, with 7 bases fitting TRBD2. J gave up 8 bases and V 6 bases, and 10 bases lay outside the gene matches. Germline assignment: CDR1 MNHEY and CDR2 SMNVEV (reference sequence). There are 13 residues in the CDR3. Here the CDR3 reads CASRDAGDVKQYF. The CDR3 bases are TGTGCCAGCAGAGATGCGGGAGACGTCAAGCAGTACTTC.

This clone came up once. This rearrangement joins TRBV4-1 to TRBJ2-3; TRBD2 is a possible D gene (7 bases). The CDR3 sequence is 15 residues long. In germline, CDR1 is MGHRA, CDR2 YSYEKL. The germline V and J ends were trimmed by 1 base and 8 bases, with 16 bases remaining between them. The CDR3 loop is CASSQGGGRPLTQYF. The CDR3, as DNA: TGCGCCAGCAGCCAAGGGGGGGGCCGCCCGCTTACGCAGTATTTT.

The sample holds a few counts of this clone. Distinct nucleotide sequences in the sample also encode this CDR3. V is TRBV2 and J is TRBJ1-5, with TRBD1 identical over 8 bases. There are 14 residues in the CDR3. Germline V CDR1 and CDR2: SNHLY, FYNNEI. V dropped 4 bases and J dropped 7; count of bases not matched to a gene: 6. CDR3 coding DNA: TGTGCCAGCAGTGGGCAGGGGGCGGGGCAGCCCCAGCATTTT. Its translation: CASSGQGAGQPQHF.

This chain connects TRBV7-2 to TRBJ2-1, with a possible D match to TRBD1 (6 bases). The CDR3 totals 14 residues. Trimming cost V 5 bases and J 5 bases, with 13 bases left between them. CDR1 and CDR2 (germline): SGHTA, FQGNSA. The CDR3 loop reads CASSIDRTNNEQFF. In nucleotides, the CDR3 is TGTGCCAGCAGCATAGACAGGACGAACAATGAGCAGTTCTTC.

The chain recombines TRBV27 with TRBJ1-2, with TRBD1 matching over 9 bases. This CDR3 has 15 residues. V trimming: 4 bases; J trimming: 6 bases; junction bases outside the gene matches: 9. Per the germline V gene, CDR1 is MNHEY and CDR2 is SMNVEV (reference sequence). Here the CDR3 reads CASSSQGALSHGYTF. In DNA, the CDR3 is TGTGCCAGCAGTTCACAGGGGGCACTTAGCCATGGCTACACCTTC.

The table lists this clone with a few counts. The chain employs TRBV5-1 and TRBJ1-2, with 7 nucleotides matching TRBD1. V lost 3 bases and J lost 0; bases outside the gene matches: 5. Germline V gene sequence: CDR1 SGHRS, CDR2 YFSETQ. This CDR3 contains 15 residues. CDR3 DNA sequence: TGCGCCAGCAGCTGGGGACAGCCGTCTAACTATGGCTACACCTTC. Amino acids: CASSWGQPSNYGYTF. The full variable domain, in which reference TRBV5-1 and TRBJ1-2 provide the parts outside the CDR3, is KAGVTQTPRYLIKTRGQQVTLSCSPISGHRSVSWYQQTPGQGLQFLFEYFSETQRNKGNFPGRFSGRQFSNSRSEMNVSTLELGDSALYLCASSWGQPSNYGYTFGSGTRLTVV.

A few counts support this clone. The V gene is TRBV6-1, the J gene TRBJ1-1; TRBD1 might be the D (5 bases). The CDR3 runs 14 residues. The germline gives CDR1 MNHNS, CDR2 SASEGT. Trimming took off 3 bases at V and 6 bases at J, with 14 bases between the two ends. CDR3 coding DNA: TGTGCCAGCAGTGAGGTGGCGCAGGGCCCTGAAGCTTTCTTT. This encodes CASSEVAQGPEAFF.

This clone was picked up a small number of times. V usage is TRBV29-1 and J usage is TRBJ2-3, with 7 bases fitting TRBD1. V dropped 6 bases and J dropped 3; count of bases not matched to a gene: 3. The CDR3 contains 12 residues. Germline values: CDR1 SQVTM, CDR2 ANQGSEA. The chain's CDR3 is CSVGQITDTQYF. CDR3 DNA: TGCAGCGTGGGACAGATTACAGATACGCAGTATTTT.

For the CDR3, the DNA is TGTGCCAGCAGTTCCCTGACAGGTAGCAATCAGCCCCAGCATTTT. Protein sequence: CASSSLTGSNQPQHF. This chain uses TRBV6-5 with TRBJ1-5; TRBD1 is a possible D gene (6 bases). This CDR3 region has 15 residues. From germline, CDR1 is MNHEY and CDR2 SVGAGI. V shed 4 bases and J shed 0 bases, with 10 bases lying between them.

As DNA, the CDR3 is TGTGCCAGCAGTTATACAGGTCAGGCTGGCTACACCTTC. Translated: CASSYTGQAGYTF. This chain uses TRBV6-5 with TRBJ1-2, with a weak D call TRBD1 (5 bases). Germline CDR1 reads MNHEY; CDR2 reads SVGAGI. The CDR3 consists of 13 residues. V lost 3 bases, J lost 7 bases, and 12 bases lay in between.

The chain is built from TRBV6-6 and TRBJ1-1; possible D gene TRBD1, 5 bases. In germline, CDR1 is MNHNY, CDR2 SVGAGI (reference sequence). The CDR3 runs to 11 residues. V lost 7 bases and J 6 bases, leaving 9 bases between the germline ends. CDR3 in amino acids: CASNTGPEAFF. The DNA of the CDR3 is TGTGCCAGCAACACGGGGCCTGAAGCTTTCTTT.

This chain links TRBV19 with TRBJ2-1; D might be TRBD2 (6 bases). There are 16 residues in the CDR3. V dropped 7 bases and J dropped 1 base, with 17 bases sitting between them. Per germline, CDR1 LNHDA and CDR2 SQIVND (reference sequence). Here the CDR3 DNA reads TGTGCCAGTACCTCTCAGATGGGAGGTTCCTACAATGAGCAGTTCTTC. Translated, it gives CASTSQMGGSYNEQFF.

The chain carries TRBV14 and TRBJ2-7, with a possible D match to TRBD2 (5 bases). Trimming stripped 4 bases from V and 0 bases from J, with 13 bases between. The germline CDR1 and CDR2 sequences are SGHDN and FVKESK. The CDR3 has 15 residues. The CDR3 reads CASSPEAVSSYEQYF. CDR3 in DNA: TGTGCCAGCAGCCCCGAAGCGGTTAGCTCCTACGAGCAGTACTTC.

The chain recombines TRBV6-6 with TRBJ2-1, with 8 bases fitting TRBD2. V was pared by 2 bases and J by 7 bases, with 10 bases of the junction left unmatched. This CDR3 region has 16 residues. The germline V gene encodes CDR1 MNHNY and CDR2 SVGAGI (reference sequence). The CDR3 DNA reads as TGTGCCAGCAGTTACGTCGCGTTAGCGGGAAGGAATGAGCAGTTCTTC. Residues: CASSYVALAGRNEQFF.

Only a few counts were recorded for this clone. This rearrangement joins TRBV5-1 to TRBJ2-7; unclear D gene. V dropped 4 bases and J dropped 2 bases, with 19 bases sitting between them. Per the germline V gene, CDR1 is SGHRS and CDR2 is YFSETQ. This CDR3 comprises 16 residues. The CDR3 here is CASSLLLASGPYEQYF. CDR3 in DNA: TGCGCCAGCAGCCTGCTCTTAGCTTCGGGTCCCTACGAGCAGTACTTC.

CDR3 in amino acids: CASSLPGGNEQFF. As DNA, the CDR3 is TGTGCCAGCAGTTTACCAGGGGGCAATGAGCAGTTCTTC. The rearrangement uses TRBV28 and TRBJ2-1; TRBD1 aligns across 7 bases. V was pared by 2 bases and J by 6 bases, with 1 base of the junction left unmatched. The germline gives CDR1 MDHEN, CDR2 SYDVKM. This CDR3 is 13 amino acids long.

In its sample, this clone was seen a few times. The J gene is TRBJ1-4, the V gene TRBV5-1, with a tentative D call TRBD1 (6 bases). CDR1 SGHRS and CDR2 YFSETQ come from the germline V gene. Trimming took 6 bases from V and 5 from J, leaving 14 bases between them. The CDR3 is 14 amino acids. For the CDR3, the DNA is TGCGCCAGCAATAAACAGGGCGACAATGAAAAACTGTTTTTT. It specifies CASNKQGDNEKLFF.

The chain employs TRBV10-1 and TRBJ2-6; D unresolved. This CDR3 region has 19 residues. Germline V gene lookup returns CDR1 WNHNN and CDR2 SYGVQD (reference sequence). V dropped 3 bases and J dropped 5 bases, with 23 bases sitting between them. CDR3 nucleotide sequence: TGCGCCAGCAGTGAAAAAGCAAGATCGCACAAAAGTCGGGCCAACGTCCTGACTTTC. Its translation is CASSEKARSHKSRANVLTF.

The chain employs TRBV6-1 and TRBJ1-2, with D unclear. Looked up from germline, CDR1 is MNHNS and CDR2 is SASEGT. CDR3 length: 14 amino acids. The V and J ends lost 2 bases and 2 bases respectively, with 9 bases between them. The CDR3 bases are TGTGCCAGCAGTGAAAGGCGGGAAAACTATGGCTACACCTTC. Protein sequence: CASSERRENYGYTF.

The rearrangement links TRBV5-1 to TRBJ1-3; 8 nucleotides align to TRBD1. V was clipped by 4 bases and J by 2 bases; unmatched bases: 2. Germline V gene data show CDR1 as SGHRS and CDR2 as YFSETQ. The CDR3 runs to 14 residues. The CDR3 spells CASSPQGAGNTIYF. The CDR3 nucleotides are TGCGCCAGCAGCCCACAGGGGGCTGGAAACACCATATATTTT.

This chain joins TRBV30 and TRBJ2-1; D is possibly TRBD1 or TRBD2 (6 bases each). Trimming took off 5 bases at V and 6 bases at J, with 14 bases between the two ends. In germline, CDR1 is GTSNPN, CDR2 SVGIG (reference sequence). The CDR3 extends over 13 amino acids. The CDR3 region is CAWGGTSGNEQFF. CDR3 nucleotides: TGTGCCTGGGGGGGGACATCGGGCAATGAGCAGTTCTTC.

The chain is built from TRBV21-1 and TRBJ1-3; TRBD1 is the table's D call and was not checked against the DNA. TRBV21-1 is labeled a pseudogene. The CDR3 length is 15 residues. CDR3 DNA: TGTGCCAGCAGCAATGACAGGGGATGTGGAAACACCATATATTTT. It is translated as CASSNDRGCGNTIYF.

This chain uses TRBV6-5 with TRBJ1-2; the match to TRBD1 covers 7 bases. J was trimmed by 1 base and V by 6 bases; bases with no gene match: 8. CDR1 is MNHEY, CDR2 SVGAGI, per germline. This CDR3 contains 15 residues. This CDR3 reads CASSATGQFNYGYTF. DNA of the CDR3: TGTGCCAGCAGCGCAACGGGACAGTTTAACTATGGCTACACCTTC.

This clone is classed as medium-sized. The chain has TRBV4-1 and TRBJ1-4; TRBD1 matches 9 bases. Per the germline V gene, CDR1 is MGHRA and CDR2 is YSYEKL. The length of the CDR3 is 16 residues. Trimming cost V 0 bases and J 8 bases; bases outside gene matches: 7. DNA for the CDR3: TGCGCCAGCAGCCAAGATGGGGGGACAGGGAGGGAAAAACTGTTTTTT. It is translated as CASSQDGGTGREKLFF.

The chain combines TRBV5-4 with TRBJ2-5; the match to TRBD1 covers 9 bases. The CDR3 is made up of 14 amino acids. Per germline, CDR1 SGHNT and CDR2 YYREEE (reference sequence). V shed 4 bases, J shed 5 bases, and the junction held 6 bases outside the gene matches. The CDR3 here is CASSHPGQGETQYF. The CDR3 bases are TGTGCCAGCAGCCACCCGGGACAGGGTGAGACCCAGTACTTC.